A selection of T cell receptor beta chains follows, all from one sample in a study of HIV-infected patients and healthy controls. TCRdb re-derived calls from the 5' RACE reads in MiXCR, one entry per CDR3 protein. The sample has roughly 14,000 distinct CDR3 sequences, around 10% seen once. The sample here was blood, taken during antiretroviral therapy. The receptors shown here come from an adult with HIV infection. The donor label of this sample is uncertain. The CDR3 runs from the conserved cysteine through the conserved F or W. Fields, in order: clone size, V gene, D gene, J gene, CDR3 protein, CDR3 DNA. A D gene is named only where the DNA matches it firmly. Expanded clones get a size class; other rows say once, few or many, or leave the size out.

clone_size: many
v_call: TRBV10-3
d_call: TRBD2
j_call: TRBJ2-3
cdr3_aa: CAISGTSGGTDTQYF
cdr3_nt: TGTGCCATCAGCGGCACTAGCGGGGGAACAGATACGCAGTATTTT

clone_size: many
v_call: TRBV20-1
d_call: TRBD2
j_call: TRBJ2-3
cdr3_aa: CSARDRGGRADTQYF
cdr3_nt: TGCAGTGCTAGAGACCGGGGCGGGAGAGCAGATACGCAGTATTTT

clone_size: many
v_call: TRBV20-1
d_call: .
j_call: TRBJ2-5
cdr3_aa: CSAGDGGQQETQYF
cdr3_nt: TGCAGTGCGGGCGACGGGGGACAGCAAGAGACCCAGTACTTC

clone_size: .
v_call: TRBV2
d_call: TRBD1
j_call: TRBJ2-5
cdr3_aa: CASSDDRGDETQYF
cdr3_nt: TGTGCCAGCAGTGACGACAGGGGGGATGAGACCCAGTACTTC

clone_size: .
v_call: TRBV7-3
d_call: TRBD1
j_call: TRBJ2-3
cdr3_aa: CASSLQTGGLDTQYF
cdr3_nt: TGTGCCAGCAGCTTACAGACAGGGGGACTAGATACGCAGTATTTT

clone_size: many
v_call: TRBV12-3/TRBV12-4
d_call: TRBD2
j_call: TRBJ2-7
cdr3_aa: CASSALVAGTYEQYF
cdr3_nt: TGTGCCAGCAGTGCCCTGGTAGCGGGGACCTACGAGCAGTACTTC

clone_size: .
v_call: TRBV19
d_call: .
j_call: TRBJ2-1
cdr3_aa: CASGPGGGAANEQFF
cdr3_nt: TGTGCCAGTGGCCCTGGGGGGGGGGCCGCTAATGAGCAGTTCTTC

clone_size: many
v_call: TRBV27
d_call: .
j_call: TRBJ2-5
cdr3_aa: CASSWSDTREPQYF
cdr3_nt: TGTGCCAGCAGTTGGTCAGATACAAGAGAGCCCCAGTACTTC

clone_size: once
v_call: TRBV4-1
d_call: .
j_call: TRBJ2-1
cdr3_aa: CASSQVGRGVSHNEQFF
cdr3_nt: TGCGCCAGCAGCCAAGTAGGCAGGGGAGTTTCCCACAATGAGCAGTTCTTC

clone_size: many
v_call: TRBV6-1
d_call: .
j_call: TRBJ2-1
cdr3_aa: CASSDGGFSYNEQFF
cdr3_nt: TGTGCCAGCAGTGATGGCGGGTTCTCCTACAATGAGCAGTTCTTC

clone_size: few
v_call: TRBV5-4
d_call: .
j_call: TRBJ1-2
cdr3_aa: CASSLARGPNYGYTF
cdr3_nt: TGTGCCAGCAGCTTGGCCAGGGGACCAAACTATGGCTACACCTTC

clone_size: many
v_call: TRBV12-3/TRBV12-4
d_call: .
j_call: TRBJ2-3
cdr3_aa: CASSSRASRGDTQYF
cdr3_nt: TGTGCCAGCAGTTCCAGGGCCAGCCGCGGAGATACGCAGTATTTT

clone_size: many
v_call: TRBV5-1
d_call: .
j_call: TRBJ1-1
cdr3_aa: CASSLTGPTEAFF
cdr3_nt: TGCGCCAGCAGCCTAACAGGGCCCACTGAAGCTTTCTTT

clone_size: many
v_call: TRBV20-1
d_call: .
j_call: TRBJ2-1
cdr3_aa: CSAFYNAQFF
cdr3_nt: TGCAGTGCTTTCTACAATGCGCAGTTCTTC

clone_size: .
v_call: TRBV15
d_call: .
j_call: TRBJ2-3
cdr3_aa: CATSRVDGGTDTQYF
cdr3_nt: TGTGCCACCAGCAGAGTGGATGGCGGCACAGATACGCAGTATTTT

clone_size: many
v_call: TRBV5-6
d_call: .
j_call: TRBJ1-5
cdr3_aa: CASSLRDRPQHF
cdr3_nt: TGTGCCAGCAGCTTGAGAGACCGGCCCCAGCATTTT

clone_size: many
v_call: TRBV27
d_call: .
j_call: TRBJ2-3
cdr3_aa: CASLARGTDTQYF
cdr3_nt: TGTGCCAGCCTAGCAAGGGGTACAGATACGCAGTATTTT

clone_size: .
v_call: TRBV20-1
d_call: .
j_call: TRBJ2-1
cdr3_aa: CSASRVGTYSNEQFF
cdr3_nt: TGCAGTGCTAGCAGGGTGGGGACTTATTCGAATGAGCAGTTCTTC

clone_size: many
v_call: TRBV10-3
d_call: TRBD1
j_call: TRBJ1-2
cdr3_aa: CASAQGPNYGYTF
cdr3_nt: TGTGCCAGTGCACAGGGGCCTAACTATGGCTACACCTTC

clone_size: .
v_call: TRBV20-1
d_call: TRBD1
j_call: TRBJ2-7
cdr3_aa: CSASRVGQVAPLSYEQYF
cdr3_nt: TGCAGTGCTAGTAGAGTGGGACAGGTCGCTCCTTTGTCCTACGAGCAGTACTTC

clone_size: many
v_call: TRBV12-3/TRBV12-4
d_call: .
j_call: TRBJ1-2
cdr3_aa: CASSLVTGYTF
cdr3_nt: TGTGCCAGCAGTTTAGTTACTGGCTACACCTTC

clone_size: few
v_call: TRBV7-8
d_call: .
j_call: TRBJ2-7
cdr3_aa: CASSLVAGSLPYEQYF
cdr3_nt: TGTGCCAGCAGCTTAGTTGCCGGGAGTCTCCCCTACGAGCAGTACTTC

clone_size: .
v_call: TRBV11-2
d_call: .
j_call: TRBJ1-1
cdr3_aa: CASSLSGQSFSEAFF
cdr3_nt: TGTGCCAGCAGCTTATCCGGGCAGTCATTTAGTGAAGCTTTCTTT

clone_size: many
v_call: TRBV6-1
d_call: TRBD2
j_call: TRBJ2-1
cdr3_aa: CASSGGGAGYNEQFF
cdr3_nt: TGTGCCAGCAGTGGCGGGGGGGCCGGGTACAATGAGCAGTTCTTC

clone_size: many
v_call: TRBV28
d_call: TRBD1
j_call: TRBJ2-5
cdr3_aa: CASSQAGGQETQYF
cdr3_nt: TGTGCCAGCAGCCAGGCAGGGGGCCAAGAGACCCAGTACTTC

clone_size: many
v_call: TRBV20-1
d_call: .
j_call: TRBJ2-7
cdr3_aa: CSARGPSAGLSNEQYF
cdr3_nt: TGCAGTGCTAGAGGCCCCAGTGCGGGGTTAAGCAACGAGCAGTACTTC

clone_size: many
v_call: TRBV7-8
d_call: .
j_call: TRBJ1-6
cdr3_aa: CASSLQTEYSPLHF
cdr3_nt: TGTGCCAGCAGCTTACAGACCGAATATTCACCCCTCCACTTT

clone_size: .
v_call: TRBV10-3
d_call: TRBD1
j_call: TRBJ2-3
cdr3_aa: CAISQTGVTDTHYF
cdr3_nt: TGTGCCATCAGTCAGACAGGGGTAACAGATACGCATTATTTT

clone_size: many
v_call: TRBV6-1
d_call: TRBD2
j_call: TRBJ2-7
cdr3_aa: CASSVLLAGVYEQYF
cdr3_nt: TGTGCCAGCAGTGTCCTACTAGCGGGAGTATACGAGCAGTACTTC

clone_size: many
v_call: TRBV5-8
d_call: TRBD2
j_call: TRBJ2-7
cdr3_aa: CASSPAGLGSYEQYF
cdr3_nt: TGTGCCAGCAGCCCCGCCGGACTAGGATCCTACGAGCAGTACTTC

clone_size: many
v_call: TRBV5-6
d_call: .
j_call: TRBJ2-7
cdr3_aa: CASSLGGISHEQYF
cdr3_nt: TGTGCCAGCAGCTTGGGCGGGATCTCCCACGAGCAGTACTTC

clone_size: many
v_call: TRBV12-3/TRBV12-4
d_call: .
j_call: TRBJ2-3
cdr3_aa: CASTLRGLSTDTQYF
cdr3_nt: TGTGCCAGCACATTGCGGGGCTTGAGCACAGATACGCAGTATTTT

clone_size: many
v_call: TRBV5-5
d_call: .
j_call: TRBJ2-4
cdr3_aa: CASSLGAPAKNIQYF
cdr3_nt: TGTGCCAGCAGCTTGGGAGCACCGGCCAAAAACATTCAGTACTTC

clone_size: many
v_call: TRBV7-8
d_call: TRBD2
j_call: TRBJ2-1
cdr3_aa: CASSLGAGGLDEQFF
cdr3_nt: TGTGCCAGCAGCTTAGGAGCGGGAGGACTCGATGAGCAGTTCTTC

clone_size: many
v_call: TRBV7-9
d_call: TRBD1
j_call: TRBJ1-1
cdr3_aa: CASGQGVNTEAFF
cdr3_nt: TGTGCCAGCGGACAGGGGGTGAACACTGAAGCTTTCTTT

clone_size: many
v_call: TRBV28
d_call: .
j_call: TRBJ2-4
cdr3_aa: CASSYVLLGAKNIQYF
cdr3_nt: TGTGCCAGCAGTTATGTCCTCCTGGGGGCCAAAAACATTCAGTACTTC

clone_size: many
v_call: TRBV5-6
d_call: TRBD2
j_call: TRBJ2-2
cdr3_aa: CASSLLADTGELFF
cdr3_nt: TGTGCCAGCAGCTTGCTAGCGGACACCGGGGAGCTGTTTTTT

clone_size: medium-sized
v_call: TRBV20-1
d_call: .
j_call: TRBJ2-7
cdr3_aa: CSARDWEQTYEQYF
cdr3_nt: TGCAGTGCTAGAGATTGGGAACAGACCTACGAGCAGTACTTC

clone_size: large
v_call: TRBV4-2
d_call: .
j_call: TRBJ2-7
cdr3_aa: CASSQDRGLAYEQYF
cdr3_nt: TGTGCCAGCAGCCAAGATCGAGGACTGGCCTACGAGCAGTACTTC

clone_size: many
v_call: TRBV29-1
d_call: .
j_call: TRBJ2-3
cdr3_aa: CSVGDTQYF
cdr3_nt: TGCAGCGTAGGAGATACGCAGTATTTT

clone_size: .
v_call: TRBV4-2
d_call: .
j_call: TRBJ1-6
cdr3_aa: CASSQRSLNSPLHF
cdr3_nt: TGTGCCAGCAGCCAACGGTCTCTGAATTCACCCCTCCACTTT

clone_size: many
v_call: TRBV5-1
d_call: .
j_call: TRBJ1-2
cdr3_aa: CASSLEGVAGAYGYTF
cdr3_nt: TGCGCCAGCAGCTTAGAGGGGGTAGCGGGGGCCTATGGCTACACCTTC

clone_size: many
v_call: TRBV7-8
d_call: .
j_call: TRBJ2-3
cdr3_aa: CASSSMGSGASTDTQYF
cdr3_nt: TGTGCCAGCAGCTCCATGGGGTCAGGGGCTAGCACAGATACGCAGTATTTT

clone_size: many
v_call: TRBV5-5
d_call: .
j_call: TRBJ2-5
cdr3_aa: CASSLAGWTELQETQYF
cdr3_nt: TGTGCCAGCAGCTTGGCAGGGTGGACAGAGCTTCAAGAGACCCAGTACTTC

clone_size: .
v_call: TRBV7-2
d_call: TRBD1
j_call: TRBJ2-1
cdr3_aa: CASSQDRGEYNEQFF
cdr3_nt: TGTGCCAGCAGCCAAGACAGGGGGGAATACAATGAGCAGTTCTTC

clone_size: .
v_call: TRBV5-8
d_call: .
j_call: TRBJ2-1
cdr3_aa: CASSGDLLRDEQFF
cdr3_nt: TGTGCCAGCAGCGGGGACCTTCTGAGGGATGAGCAGTTCTTC

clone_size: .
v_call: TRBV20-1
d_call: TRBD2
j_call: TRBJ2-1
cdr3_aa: CSAPKGSGDGGYNEQFF
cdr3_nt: TGCAGTGCTCCAAAAGGGAGCGGGGATGGCGGCTACAATGAGCAGTTCTTC

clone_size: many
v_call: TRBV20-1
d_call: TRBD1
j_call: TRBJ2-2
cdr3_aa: CSARAYGTGGDNTGELFF
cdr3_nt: TGCAGTGCTAGAGCATATGGGACAGGGGGGGACAACACCGGGGAGCTGTTTTTT

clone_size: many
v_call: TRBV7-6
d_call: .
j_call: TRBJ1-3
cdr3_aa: CASSLDAAFSGNTIYF
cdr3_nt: TGTGCCAGCAGCTTAGATGCGGCCTTCTCTGGAAACACCATATATTTT

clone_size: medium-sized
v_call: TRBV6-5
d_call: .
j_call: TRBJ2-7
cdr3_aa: CASRDSYEQYF
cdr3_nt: TGTGCCAGCAGGGACAGTTACGAGCAGTACTTC

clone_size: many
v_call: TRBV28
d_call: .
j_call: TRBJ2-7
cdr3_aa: CASSSTGQVNSYEQYF
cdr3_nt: TGTGCCAGCAGTTCTACGGGGCAGGTGAACTCCTACGAGCAGTACTTC

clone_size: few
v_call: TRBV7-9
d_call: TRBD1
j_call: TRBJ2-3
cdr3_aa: CASSFDRDTDTQYF
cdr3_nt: TGTGCCAGCAGCTTCGACAGGGACACAGATACGCAGTATTTT

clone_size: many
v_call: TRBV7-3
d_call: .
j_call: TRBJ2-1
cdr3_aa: CASSLNGARGNEQFF
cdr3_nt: TGTGCCAGCAGCTTAAATGGGGCAAGAGGCAATGAGCAGTTCTTC

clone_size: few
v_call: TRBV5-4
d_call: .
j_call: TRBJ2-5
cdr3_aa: CASSPDSIGETQYF
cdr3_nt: TGTGCCAGCAGCCCTGACTCCATCGGGGAGACCCAGTACTTC